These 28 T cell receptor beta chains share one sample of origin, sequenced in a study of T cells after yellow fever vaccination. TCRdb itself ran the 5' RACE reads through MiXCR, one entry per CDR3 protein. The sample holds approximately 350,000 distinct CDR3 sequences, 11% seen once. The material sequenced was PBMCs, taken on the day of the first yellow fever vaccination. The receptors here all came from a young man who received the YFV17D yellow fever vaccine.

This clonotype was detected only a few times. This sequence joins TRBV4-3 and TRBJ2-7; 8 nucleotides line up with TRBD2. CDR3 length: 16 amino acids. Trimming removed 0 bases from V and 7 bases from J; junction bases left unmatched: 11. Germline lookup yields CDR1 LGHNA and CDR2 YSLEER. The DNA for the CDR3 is TGCGCCAGCAGCCAAGACGGGGGGGGCGCGCCTTGGGAGCAGTACTTC. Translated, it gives CASSQDGGGAPWEQYF.

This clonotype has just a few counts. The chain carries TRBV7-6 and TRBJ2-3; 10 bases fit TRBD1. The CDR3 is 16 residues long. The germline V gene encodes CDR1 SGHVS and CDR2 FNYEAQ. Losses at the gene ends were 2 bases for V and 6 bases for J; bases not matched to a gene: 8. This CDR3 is CASSLRTGQGMDTQYF. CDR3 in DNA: TGTGCCAGCAGCTTACGAACGGGACAGGGGATGGATACGCAGTATTTT.

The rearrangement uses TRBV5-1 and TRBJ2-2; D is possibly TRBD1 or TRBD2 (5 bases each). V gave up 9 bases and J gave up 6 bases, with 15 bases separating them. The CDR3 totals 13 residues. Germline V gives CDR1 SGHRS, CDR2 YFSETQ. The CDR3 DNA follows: TGCGCCAAGGGGAGAAGGACCCCCGGGGAGCTGTTTTTT. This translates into CAKGRRTPGELFF.

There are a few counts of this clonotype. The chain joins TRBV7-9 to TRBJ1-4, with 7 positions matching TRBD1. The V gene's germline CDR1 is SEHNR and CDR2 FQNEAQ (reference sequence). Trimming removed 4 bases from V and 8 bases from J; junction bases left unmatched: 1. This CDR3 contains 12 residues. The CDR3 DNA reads TGTGCCAGCAGCTCACAGGGGGAAAAACTGTTTTTT. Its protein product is CASSSQGEKLFF.

The CDR3: CATNPGADYGYTF. CDR3 DNA sequence: TGTGCCACAAACCCAGGGGCAGACTATGGCTACACCTTC. The V and J genes are TRBV28 and TRBJ1-2; D is possibly TRBD1 (6 bases). The CDR3 runs to 13 residues. The V end lost 10 bases, the J end lost 3 bases, and 15 bases lay between the germline ends. Germline V gene sequence: CDR1 MDHEN, CDR2 SYDVKM.

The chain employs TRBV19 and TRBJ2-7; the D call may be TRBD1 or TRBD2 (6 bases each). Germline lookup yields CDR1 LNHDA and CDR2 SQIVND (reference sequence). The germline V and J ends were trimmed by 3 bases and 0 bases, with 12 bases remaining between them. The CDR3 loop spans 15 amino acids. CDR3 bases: TGTGCCAGTAGTATCCTAGGGGGGTCCTCCTACGAGCAGTACTTC. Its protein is CASSILGGSSYEQYF.

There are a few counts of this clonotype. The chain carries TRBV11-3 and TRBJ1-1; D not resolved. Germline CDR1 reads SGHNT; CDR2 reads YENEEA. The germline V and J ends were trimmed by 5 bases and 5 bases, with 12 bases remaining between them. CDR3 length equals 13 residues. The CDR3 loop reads CASSPERGTEAFF. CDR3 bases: TGTGCCAGCAGCCCGGAAAGAGGGACTGAAGCTTTCTTT.

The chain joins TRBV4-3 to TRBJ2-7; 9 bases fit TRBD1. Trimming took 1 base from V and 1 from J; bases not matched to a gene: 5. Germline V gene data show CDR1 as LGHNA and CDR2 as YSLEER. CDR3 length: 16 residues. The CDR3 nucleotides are TGCGCCAGCAGCCAAGGGACAGGGGATGGTTCCTACGAGCAGTACTTC. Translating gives CASSQGTGDGSYEQYF.

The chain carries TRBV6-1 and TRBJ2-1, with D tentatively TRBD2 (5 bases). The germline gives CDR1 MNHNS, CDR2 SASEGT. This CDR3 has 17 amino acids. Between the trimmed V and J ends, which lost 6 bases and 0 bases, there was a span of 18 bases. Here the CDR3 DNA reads TGTGCCAGCAGGGTTAAATTGACGGGAAGCTCCTACAATGAGCAGTTCTTC. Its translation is CASRVKLTGSSYNEQFF.

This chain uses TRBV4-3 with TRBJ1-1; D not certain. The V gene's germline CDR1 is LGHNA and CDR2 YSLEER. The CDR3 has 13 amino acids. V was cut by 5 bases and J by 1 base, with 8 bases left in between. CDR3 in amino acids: CASSSSRNTEAFF. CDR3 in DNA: TGCGCCAGCAGCTCCTCAAGGAACACTGAAGCTTTCTTT.

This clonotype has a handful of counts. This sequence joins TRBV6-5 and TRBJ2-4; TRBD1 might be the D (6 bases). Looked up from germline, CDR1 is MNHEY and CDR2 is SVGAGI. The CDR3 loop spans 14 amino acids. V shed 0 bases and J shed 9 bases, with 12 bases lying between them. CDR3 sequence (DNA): TGTGCCAGCAGTTACTCGATTGCAGGGGTCATTCAGTACTTC. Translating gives CASSYSIAGVIQYF.

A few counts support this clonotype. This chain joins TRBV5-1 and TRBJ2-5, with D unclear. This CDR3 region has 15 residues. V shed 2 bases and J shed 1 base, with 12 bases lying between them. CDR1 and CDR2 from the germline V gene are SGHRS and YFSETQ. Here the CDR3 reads CASSLDPTSQETQYF. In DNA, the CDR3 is TGCGCCAGCAGCTTAGACCCGACCAGCCAAGAGACCCAGTACTTC.

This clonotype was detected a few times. CDR3 residues: CASSQNMGWNTEAFF. The CDR3 DNA is TGTGCCAGCAGTCAAAACATGGGGTGGAACACTGAAGCTTTCTTT. The chain joins TRBV7-9 to TRBJ1-1; D remains unclear. The CDR3 runs to 15 residues. CDR1 is SEHNR and CDR2 is FQNEAQ in the germline V gene (reference sequence). V gave up 6 bases and J gave up 1 base, with 15 bases separating them.

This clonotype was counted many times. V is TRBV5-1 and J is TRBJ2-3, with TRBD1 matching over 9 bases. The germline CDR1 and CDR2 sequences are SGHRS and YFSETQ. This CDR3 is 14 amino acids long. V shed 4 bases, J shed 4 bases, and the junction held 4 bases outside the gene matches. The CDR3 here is CASSPGQGPDTQYF. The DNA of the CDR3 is TGCGCCAGCAGCCCGGGACAGGGTCCAGATACGCAGTATTTT.

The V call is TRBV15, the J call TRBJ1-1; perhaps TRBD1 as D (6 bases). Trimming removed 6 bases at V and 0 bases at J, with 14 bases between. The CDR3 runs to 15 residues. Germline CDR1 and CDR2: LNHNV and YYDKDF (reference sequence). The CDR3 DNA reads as TGTGCCACCAGTAAAAGAGGGACAATGAACACTGAAGCTTTCTTT. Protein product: CATSKRGTMNTEAFF.

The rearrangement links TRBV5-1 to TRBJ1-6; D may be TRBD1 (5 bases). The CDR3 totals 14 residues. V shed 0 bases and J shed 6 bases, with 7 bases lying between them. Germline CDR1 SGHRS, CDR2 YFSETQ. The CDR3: CASSLGQFNSPLHF. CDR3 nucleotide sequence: TGCGCCAGCAGCTTGGGACAGTTTAATTCACCCCTCCACTTT.

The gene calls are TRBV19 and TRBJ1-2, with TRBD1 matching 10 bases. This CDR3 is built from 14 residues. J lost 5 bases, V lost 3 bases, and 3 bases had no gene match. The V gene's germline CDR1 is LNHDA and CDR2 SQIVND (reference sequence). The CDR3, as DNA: TGTGCCAGTAGTATGGGACAGGGGTTGTATGGCTACACCTTC. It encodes CASSMGQGLYGYTF.

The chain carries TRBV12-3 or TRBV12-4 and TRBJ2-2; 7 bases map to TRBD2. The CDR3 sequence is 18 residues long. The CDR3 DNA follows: TGTACCCGCAGTTTAGCGCTGGGCAGGGAGGGATACACCGGGGAGCTGTTTTTT. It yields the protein CTRSLALGREGYTGELFF.

The CDR3 here is CASSYAGPGVQYSNQPQHF. The CDR3 DNA reads TGTGCCAGCAGTTACGCCGGGCCAGGGGTTCAATATAGCAATCAGCCCCAGCATTTT. This rearrangement joins TRBV6-5 to TRBJ1-5; D perhaps matches TRBD1 (6 bases). The V gene's germline CDR1 is MNHEY and CDR2 SVGAGI. V was clipped by 2 bases and J by 0 bases, with 20 bases between them. CDR3 size: 19 residues.

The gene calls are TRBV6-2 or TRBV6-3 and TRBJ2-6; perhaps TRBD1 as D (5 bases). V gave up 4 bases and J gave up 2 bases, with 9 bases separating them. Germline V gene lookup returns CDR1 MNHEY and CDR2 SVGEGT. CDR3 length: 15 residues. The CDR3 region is CASSSRDTGANVLTF. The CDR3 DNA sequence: TGTGCCAGCAGTTCCAGGGATACTGGGGCCAACGTCCTGACTTTC.

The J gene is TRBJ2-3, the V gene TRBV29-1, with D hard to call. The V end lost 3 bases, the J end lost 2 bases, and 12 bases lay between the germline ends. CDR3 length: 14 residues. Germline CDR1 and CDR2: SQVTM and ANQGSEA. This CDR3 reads CSVDSAVVTDTQYF. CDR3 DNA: TGCAGCGTTGATAGTGCGGTAGTCACAGATACGCAGTATTTT.

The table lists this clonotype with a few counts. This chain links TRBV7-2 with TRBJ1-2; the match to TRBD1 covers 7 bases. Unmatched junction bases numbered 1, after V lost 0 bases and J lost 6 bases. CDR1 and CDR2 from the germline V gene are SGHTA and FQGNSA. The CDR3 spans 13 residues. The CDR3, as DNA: TGTGCCAGCAGCTTAGCACAGGGGCATGGCTACACCTTC. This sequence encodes CASSLAQGHGYTF.

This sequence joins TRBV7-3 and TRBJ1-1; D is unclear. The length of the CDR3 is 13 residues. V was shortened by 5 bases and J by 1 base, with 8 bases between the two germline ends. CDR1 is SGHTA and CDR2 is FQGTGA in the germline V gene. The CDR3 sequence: CASSRDPNTEAFF. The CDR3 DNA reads TGTGCCAGCAGCCGCGACCCGAACACTGAAGCTTTCTTT.

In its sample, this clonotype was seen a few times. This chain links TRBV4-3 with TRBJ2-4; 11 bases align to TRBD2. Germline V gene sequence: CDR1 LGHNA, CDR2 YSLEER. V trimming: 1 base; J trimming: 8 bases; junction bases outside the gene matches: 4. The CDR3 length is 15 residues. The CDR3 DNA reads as TGCGCCAGCAGCCAAGGTGCACTAGCGGGAGACATTCAGTACTTC. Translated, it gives CASSQGALAGDIQYF.

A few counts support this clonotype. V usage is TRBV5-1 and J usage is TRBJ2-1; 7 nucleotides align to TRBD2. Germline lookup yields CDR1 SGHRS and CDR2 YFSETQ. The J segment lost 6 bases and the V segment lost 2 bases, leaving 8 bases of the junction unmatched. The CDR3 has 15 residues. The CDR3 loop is CASSFRGGESNEQFF. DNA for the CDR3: TGCGCCAGCAGCTTTCGCGGGGGAGAAAGCAATGAGCAGTTCTTC.

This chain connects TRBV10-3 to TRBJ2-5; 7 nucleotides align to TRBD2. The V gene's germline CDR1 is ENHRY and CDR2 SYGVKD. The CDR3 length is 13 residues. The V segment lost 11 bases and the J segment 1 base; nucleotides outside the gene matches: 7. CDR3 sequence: CASLRLAQETQYF. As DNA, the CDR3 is TGTGCCTCGCTCCGACTAGCCCAAGAGACCCAGTACTTC.

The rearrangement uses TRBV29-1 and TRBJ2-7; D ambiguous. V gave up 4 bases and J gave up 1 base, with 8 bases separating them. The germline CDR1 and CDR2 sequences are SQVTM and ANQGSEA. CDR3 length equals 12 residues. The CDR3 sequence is CSVGDNSYEQYF. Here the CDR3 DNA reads TGCAGCGTTGGGGATAATTCCTACGAGCAGTACTTC.

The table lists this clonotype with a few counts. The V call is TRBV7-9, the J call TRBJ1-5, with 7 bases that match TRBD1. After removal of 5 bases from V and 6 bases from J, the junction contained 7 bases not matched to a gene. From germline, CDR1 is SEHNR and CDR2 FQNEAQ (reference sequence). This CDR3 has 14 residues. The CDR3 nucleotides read TGTGCCAGCAGCCTAACAGGGGTTGCTCAGCCCCAGCATTTT. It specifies CASSLTGVAQPQHF. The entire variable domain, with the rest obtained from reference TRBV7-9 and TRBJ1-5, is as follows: DTGVSQNPRHKITKRGQNVTFRCDPISEHNRLYWYRQTLGQGPEFLTYFQNEAQLEKSRLLSDRFSAERPKGSFSTLEIQRTEQGDSAMYLCASSLTGVAQPQHFGDGTRLSIL.